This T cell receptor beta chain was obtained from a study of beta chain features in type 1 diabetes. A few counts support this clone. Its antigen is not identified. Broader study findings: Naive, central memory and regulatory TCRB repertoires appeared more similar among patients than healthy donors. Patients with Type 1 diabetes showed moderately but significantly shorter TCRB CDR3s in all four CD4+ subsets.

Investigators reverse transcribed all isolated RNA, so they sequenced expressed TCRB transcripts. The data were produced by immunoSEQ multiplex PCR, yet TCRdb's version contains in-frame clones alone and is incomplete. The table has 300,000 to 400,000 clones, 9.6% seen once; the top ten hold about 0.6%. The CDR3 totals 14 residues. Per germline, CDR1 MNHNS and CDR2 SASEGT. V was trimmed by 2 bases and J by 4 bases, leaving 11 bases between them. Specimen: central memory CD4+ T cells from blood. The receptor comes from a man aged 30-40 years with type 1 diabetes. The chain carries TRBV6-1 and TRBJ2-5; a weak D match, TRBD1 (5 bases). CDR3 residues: CASSELGAGETQYF. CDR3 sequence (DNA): TGTGCCAGCAGTGAATTAGGGGCAGGAGAGACCCAGTACTTC.